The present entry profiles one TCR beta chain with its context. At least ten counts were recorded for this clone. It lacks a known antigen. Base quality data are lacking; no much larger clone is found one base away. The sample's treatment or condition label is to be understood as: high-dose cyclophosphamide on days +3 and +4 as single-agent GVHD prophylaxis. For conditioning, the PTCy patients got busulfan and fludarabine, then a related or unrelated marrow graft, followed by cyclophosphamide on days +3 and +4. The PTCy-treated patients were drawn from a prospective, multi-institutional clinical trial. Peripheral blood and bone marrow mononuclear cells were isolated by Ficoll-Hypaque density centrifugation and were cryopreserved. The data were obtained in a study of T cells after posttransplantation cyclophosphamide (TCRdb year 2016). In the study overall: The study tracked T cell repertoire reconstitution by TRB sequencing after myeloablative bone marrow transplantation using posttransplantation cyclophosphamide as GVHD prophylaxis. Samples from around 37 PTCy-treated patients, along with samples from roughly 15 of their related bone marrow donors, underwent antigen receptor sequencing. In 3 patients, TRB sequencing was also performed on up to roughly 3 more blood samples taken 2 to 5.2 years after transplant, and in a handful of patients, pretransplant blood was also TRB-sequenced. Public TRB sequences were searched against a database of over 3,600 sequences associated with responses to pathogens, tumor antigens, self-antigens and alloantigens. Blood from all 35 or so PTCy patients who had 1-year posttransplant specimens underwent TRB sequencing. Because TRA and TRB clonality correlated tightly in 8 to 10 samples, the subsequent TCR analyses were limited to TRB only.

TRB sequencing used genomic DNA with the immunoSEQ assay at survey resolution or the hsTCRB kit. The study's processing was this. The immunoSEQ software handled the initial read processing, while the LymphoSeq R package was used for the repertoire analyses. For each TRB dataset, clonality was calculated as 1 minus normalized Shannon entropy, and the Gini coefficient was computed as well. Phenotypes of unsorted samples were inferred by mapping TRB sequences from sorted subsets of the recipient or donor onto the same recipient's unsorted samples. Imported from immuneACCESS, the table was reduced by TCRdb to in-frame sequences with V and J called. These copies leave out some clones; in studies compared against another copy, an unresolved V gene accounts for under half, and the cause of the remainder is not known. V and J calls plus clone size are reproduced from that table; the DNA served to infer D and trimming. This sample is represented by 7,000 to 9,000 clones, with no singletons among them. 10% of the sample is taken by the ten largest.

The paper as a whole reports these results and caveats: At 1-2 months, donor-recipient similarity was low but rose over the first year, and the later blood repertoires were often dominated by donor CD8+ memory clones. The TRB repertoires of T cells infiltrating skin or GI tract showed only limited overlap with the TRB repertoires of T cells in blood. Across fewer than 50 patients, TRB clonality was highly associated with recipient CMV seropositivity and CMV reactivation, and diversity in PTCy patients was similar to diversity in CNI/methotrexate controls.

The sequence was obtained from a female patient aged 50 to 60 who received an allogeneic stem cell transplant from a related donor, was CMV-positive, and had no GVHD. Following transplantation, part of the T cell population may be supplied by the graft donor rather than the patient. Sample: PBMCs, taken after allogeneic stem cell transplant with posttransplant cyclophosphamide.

For the CDR3, the sequence is CATSGPQPGETQYF. The DNA reads as follows: TGTGCCACCAGTGGGCCCCAACCCGGGGAGACCCAGTACTTC. The chain employs TRBV24-1 and TRBJ2-5; the D gene identity is not certain. CDR1 and CDR2, looked up from the germline V gene, are KGHDR and SFDVKD. Its CDR3 holds 14 amino acids, cysteine through phenylalanine. Here the CDR3 DNA is all that survives: 42 bases in frame from base 1. Cut back by 5 bases and 5 bases, the V and J ends lie 14 bases apart.